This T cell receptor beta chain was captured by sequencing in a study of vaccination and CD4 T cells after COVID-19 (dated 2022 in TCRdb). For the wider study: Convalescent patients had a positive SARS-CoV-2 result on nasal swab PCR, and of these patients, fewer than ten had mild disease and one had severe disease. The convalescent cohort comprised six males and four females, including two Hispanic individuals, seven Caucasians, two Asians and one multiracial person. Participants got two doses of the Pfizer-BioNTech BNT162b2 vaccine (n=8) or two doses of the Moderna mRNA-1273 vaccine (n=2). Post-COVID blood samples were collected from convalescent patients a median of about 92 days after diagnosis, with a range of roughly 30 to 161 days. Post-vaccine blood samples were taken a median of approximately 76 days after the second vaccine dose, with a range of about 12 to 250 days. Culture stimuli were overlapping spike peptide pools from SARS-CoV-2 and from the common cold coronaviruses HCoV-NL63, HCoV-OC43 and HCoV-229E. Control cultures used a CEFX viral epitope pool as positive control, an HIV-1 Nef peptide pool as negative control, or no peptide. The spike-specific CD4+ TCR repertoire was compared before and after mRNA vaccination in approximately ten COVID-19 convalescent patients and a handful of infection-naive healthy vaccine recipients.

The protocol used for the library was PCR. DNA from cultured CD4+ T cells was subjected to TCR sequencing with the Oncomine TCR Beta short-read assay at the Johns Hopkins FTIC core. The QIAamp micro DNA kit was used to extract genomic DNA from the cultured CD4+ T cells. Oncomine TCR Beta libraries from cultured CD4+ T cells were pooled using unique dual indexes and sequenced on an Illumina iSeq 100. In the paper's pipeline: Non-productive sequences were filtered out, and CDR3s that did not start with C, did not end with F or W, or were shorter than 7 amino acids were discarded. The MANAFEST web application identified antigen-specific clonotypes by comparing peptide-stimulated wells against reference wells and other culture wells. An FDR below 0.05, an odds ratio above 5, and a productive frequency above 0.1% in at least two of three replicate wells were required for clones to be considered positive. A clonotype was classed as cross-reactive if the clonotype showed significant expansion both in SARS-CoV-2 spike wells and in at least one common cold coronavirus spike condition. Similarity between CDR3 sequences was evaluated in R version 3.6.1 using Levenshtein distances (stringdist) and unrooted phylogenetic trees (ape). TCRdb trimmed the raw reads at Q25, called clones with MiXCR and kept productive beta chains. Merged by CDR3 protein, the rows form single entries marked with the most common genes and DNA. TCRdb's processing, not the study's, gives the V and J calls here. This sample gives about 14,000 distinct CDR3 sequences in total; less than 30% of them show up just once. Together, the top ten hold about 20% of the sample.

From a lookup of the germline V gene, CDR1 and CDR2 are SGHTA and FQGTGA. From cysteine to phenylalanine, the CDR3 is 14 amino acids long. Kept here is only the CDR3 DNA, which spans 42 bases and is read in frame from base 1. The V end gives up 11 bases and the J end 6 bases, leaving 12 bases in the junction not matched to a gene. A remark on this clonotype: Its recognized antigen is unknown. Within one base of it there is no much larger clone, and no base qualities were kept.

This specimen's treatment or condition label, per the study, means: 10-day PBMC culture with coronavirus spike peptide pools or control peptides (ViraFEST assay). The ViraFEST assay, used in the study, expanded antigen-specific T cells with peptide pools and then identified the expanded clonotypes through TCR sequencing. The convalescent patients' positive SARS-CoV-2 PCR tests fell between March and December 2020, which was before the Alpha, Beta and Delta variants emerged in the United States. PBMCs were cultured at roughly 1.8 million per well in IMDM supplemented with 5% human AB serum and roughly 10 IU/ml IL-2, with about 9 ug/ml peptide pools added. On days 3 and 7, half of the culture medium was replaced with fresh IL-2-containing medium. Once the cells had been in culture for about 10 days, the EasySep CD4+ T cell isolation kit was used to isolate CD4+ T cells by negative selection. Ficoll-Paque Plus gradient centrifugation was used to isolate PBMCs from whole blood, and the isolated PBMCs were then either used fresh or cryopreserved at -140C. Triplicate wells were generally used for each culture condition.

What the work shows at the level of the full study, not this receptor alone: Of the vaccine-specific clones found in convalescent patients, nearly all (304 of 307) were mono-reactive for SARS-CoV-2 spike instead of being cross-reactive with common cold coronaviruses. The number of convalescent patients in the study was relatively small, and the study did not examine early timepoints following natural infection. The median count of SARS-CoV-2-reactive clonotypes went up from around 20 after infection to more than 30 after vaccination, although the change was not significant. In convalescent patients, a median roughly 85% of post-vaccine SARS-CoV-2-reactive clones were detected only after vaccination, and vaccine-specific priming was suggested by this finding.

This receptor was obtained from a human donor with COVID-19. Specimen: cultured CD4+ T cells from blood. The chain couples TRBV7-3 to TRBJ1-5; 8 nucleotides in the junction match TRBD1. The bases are TGTGCCGGCATAGGACAGGGTAGGACTCAGCCCCAGCATTTT. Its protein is CAGIGQGRTQPQHF.